This T cell receptor beta chain appears in the sequencing data of a study of PD-1 blockade in mismatch repair-deficient tumors. Regarding the study as a whole: Rapid post-treatment expansion, then contraction, generally preceding radiologic response, marked tumor-resident clones.

A note on this clone: Antigen: not known.

Method: immunoSEQ multiplex PCR; TCRdb's copy keeps in-frame clones and lacks some. This table has about 25,000 clones, roughly 83% appearing once. V was clipped by 1 base and J by 3 bases; unmatched bases: 5. The germline V gene encodes CDR1 SGHTA and CDR2 FQGNSA. This CDR3 spans 17 amino acids. A few pembrolizumab responders had their TCRs sequenced. This specimen consisted of PBMCs, obtained before pembrolizumab treatment. The TCR was taken from an adult with mismatch repair-deficient cancer. The chain combines TRBV7-2 with TRBJ2-1; the match to TRBD2 covers 11 bases. CDR3 region: CASSLGGLAEIYNEQFF. Here the CDR3 DNA reads TGTGCCAGCAGCTTAGGGGGACTAGCGGAGATCTACAATGAGCAGTTCTTC.